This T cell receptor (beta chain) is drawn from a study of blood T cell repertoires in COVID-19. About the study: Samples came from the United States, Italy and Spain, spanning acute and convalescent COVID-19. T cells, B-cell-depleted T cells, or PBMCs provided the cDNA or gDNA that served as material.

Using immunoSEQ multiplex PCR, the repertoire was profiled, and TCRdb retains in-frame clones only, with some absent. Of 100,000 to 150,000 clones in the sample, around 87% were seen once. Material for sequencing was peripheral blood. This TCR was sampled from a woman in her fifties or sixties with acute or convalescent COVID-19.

The CDR3 loop reads CASSLDGSLYNSPLHF. CDR3 sequence (DNA): TGCGCCAGCAGCTTGGATGGCAGTTTATATAATTCACCCCTCCACTTT. The chain joins TRBV5-1 to TRBJ1-6; D is undetermined. Germline V gene lookup returns CDR1 SGHRS and CDR2 YFSETQ. Trimming removed 0 bases at V and 4 bases at J, with 11 bases between. The CDR3 sequence is 16 residues long.